Shown below are 20 T cell receptor beta chains from a single sample sequenced in a study of T-cell reconstitution after alpha-beta-depleted transplantation in children. The authors prepared the TCRbeta library with unique molecular identifiers. TCRdb recomputed calls from the PCR reads with MiXCR, one row per CDR3 protein. The sample includes roughly 150,000 distinct CDR3 sequences, over 8.5% of them seen just once. The specimen comprised PBMCs, sampled before TCRalphabeta/CD19-depleted stem cell transplant. The receptors derive from a boy aged 2-15 years with acute myeloid leukemia, due to receive a stem cell transplant.

This clonotype was seen at least ten times. The chain couples TRBV5-1 to TRBJ2-4; the match to TRBD1 covers 9 bases. Per the germline V gene, CDR1 is SGHRS and CDR2 is YFSETQ. This CDR3 comprises 14 residues. With V trimmed by 9 bases and J by 14 bases, 18 bases remained unmatched. The chain's CDR3 is CAIPCRDRALFEYF. CDR3 coding DNA: TGCGCCATCCCATGTAGGGACAGGGCCCTGTTTGAGTACTTC. Looking up the rest from reference TRBV5-1 and TRBJ2-4 gives the full variable domain: KAGVTQTPRYLIKTRGQQVTLSCSPISGHRSVSWYQQTPGQGLQFLFEYFSETQRNKGNFPGRFSGRQFSNSRSEMNVSTLELGDSALYLCAIPCRDRALFEYFGAGTRLSVL.

This clonotype was detected ten times or more. J is TRBJ1-1 and V is TRBV3-1; unclear D gene. The V end lost 0 bases, the J end lost 2 bases, and 7 bases lay between the germline ends. The germline CDR1 and CDR2 sequences are LGHDT and YNNKEL (reference sequence). This CDR3 contains 14 residues. DNA for the CDR3: TGTGCCAGCAGCCAAGAAGCCAGAAACACTGAAGCTTTCTTT. Protein sequence: CASSQEARNTEAFF.

This clonotype was detected many times. The rearrangement joins TRBV10-2 to TRBJ2-1; 7 nucleotides agree with TRBD1. CDR1 WSHSY and CDR2 SAAADI come from the germline V gene. CDR3 size: 15 residues. The V and J ends lost 6 bases and 8 bases, in that order; junction bases with no gene match: 13. The CDR3 is CASRSRQGEGYEQFF. In DNA, the CDR3 is TGCGCCAGCAGATCCAGACAGGGTGAGGGGTATGAGCAGTTCTTC.

This clonotype was picked up many times. V and J are TRBV6-2 or TRBV6-3 and TRBJ2-1; TRBD2 matches 9 bases. This CDR3 comprises 16 residues. V dropped 0 bases and J dropped 4; count of bases not matched to a gene: 4. Germline CDR1 MNHEY, CDR2 SVGEGT. For the CDR3, the DNA is TGTGCCAGCAGTTACTCGAATCTAGCGGGATACAATGAGCAGTTCTTC. Amino acid sequence: CASSYSNLAGYNEQFF.

This clonotype was recorded at least ten times. This rearrangement joins TRBV7-9 to TRBJ1-3; D gene ambiguous. Trimming stripped 5 bases from V and 4 bases from J, with 12 bases between. Germline CDR1 and CDR2: SEHNR and FQNEAQ (reference sequence). The CDR3 contains 14 residues. The DNA for the CDR3 is TGTGCCAGCAGCCTACAGCTCTTAGGAAACACCATATATTTT. It specifies CASSLQLLGNTIYF.

This clonotype showed up many times. CDR3 DNA: TGTGCCTGGGATCAGGGAGAAATTGAAGCTTTCTTT. Its translation: CAWDQGEIEAFF. The genes are TRBV30 and TRBJ1-1, with TRBD1 as a possible D gene (5 bases). Germline V gives CDR1 GTSNPN, CDR2 SVGIG (reference sequence). V lost 5 bases, J lost 7 bases, and 14 bases lay in between. This CDR3 has 12 amino acids.

The chain recombines TRBV5-4 with TRBJ1-2; D is unresolved. Deletions cut 0 bases from V and 4 bases from J, with 13 bases between. This CDR3 contains 15 residues. In germline, CDR1 is SGHNT, CDR2 YYREEE (reference sequence). CDR3 DNA sequence: TGTGCCAGCAGCTTGGAGTCGCAGGTCTTCTATGGCTACACCTTC. Protein product: CASSLESQVFYGYTF.

This clonotype appeared many times. The V gene is TRBV12-3 or TRBV12-4, the J gene TRBJ1-6; TRBD1 is a possible D gene (5 bases). The CDR3 has 14 residues. Trimming shortened V by 7 bases and J by 8 bases, and 15 bases separated the two germline ends. CDR3 amino acids: CASTYRDGYSPLHF. Here the CDR3 DNA reads TGTGCCAGCACGTACCGGGACGGCTATTCACCCCTCCACTTT.

As for this clonotype: With a much larger clone just one base away, this may be a read error. This chain links TRBV20-1 with TRBJ2-7; D is possibly TRBD2 (6 bases). The V gene's germline CDR1 is DFQATT and CDR2 SNEGSKA (reference sequence). CDR3 length: 15 amino acids. V dropped 5 bases and J dropped 1 base, with 18 bases sitting between them. The CDR3 reads CSADPPGRGSYEQYF. The CDR3 nucleotides are TGCAGTGCTGACCCTCCGGGACGGGGGTCCTACGAGCAGTACTTC.

This clonotype was detected ten times or more. The J gene is TRBJ2-7, the V gene TRBV4-1; 7 bases line up with TRBD2. After removal of 1 base from V and 4 bases from J, the junction contained 7 bases not matched to a gene. The CDR3 has 15 residues. CDR1 and CDR2 (germline): MGHRA, YSYEKL. DNA of the CDR3: TGCGCCAGCAGCCAAGGCCCGGGAGGCAGATACGAGCAGTACTTC. Translation: CASSQGPGGRYEQYF.

In its sample, this clonotype is large. The chain is built from TRBV6-6 and TRBJ2-5, with unresolved D. In germline, CDR1 is MNHNY, CDR2 SVGAGI (reference sequence). There are 13 residues in the CDR3. Trimming cost V 0 bases and J 9 bases, with 11 bases left between them. The CDR3 sequence: CASSYSIAIPQYF. CDR3 coding DNA: TGTGCCAGCAGTTACTCGATCGCTATTCCCCAGTACTTC.

This clonotype has ten or more counts. The chain is built from TRBV5-1 and TRBJ2-7, with D perhaps matching TRBD1 (6 bases). Germline CDR1 is SGHRS and CDR2 is YFSETQ. The CDR3 contains 12 residues. Trimming removed 3 bases at V and 3 bases at J, with 7 bases between. The CDR3 loop is CASSWDNYEQYF. The CDR3 region has the DNA TGCGCCAGCAGCTGGGACAACTACGAGCAGTACTTC.

The table lists this clonotype with many counts. V and J are TRBV5-1 and TRBJ2-2; either TRBD1 or TRBD2 may fit D (6 bases each). V was cut by 4 bases and J by 2 bases, with 24 bases left in between. The CDR3 covers 19 residues. Germline loops: CDR1 SGHRS, CDR2 YFSETQ. CDR3 region: CASSPGDGGRAPNTGELFF. In DNA, the CDR3 is TGCGCCAGCAGCCCGGGAGATGGGGGGCGAGCACCAAACACCGGGGAGCTGTTTTTT.

This clonotype was picked up many times. J is TRBJ2-1 and V is TRBV14; either TRBD1 or TRBD2 may fit D (5 bases each). V dropped 0 bases and J dropped 1 base, with 7 bases sitting between them. The V gene's germline CDR1 is SGHDN and CDR2 FVKESK. The CDR3 runs 15 residues. This CDR3 is CASSQEGRSYNEQFF. DNA for the CDR3: TGTGCCAGCAGCCAAGAGGGACGGTCCTACAATGAGCAGTTCTTC.

A word on this clonotype: A much larger clone lies a single base off, so this may be a read error. The CDR3 sequence: CASSLRQGASGEPFF. CDR3 nucleotide sequence: TGCGCCAGCAGCCTTAGACAGGGGGCTTCCGGGGAGCCGTTTTTT. The J gene is TRBJ2-2, the V gene TRBV4-1, with 10 positions matching TRBD1. The CDR3 contains 15 residues. Per the germline V gene, CDR1 is MGHRA and CDR2 is YSYEKL.

This clonotype occurred many times. The CDR3 loop is CASSQQSSYEQYF. The DNA of the CDR3 is TGCGCCAGCAGCCAACAGAGCTCCTACGAGCAGTACTTC. The V call is TRBV4-1, the J call TRBJ2-7; D not resolved. Germline-derived CDR1 and CDR2 are MGHRA and YSYEKL. The CDR3 runs to 13 residues. V was cut by 2 bases and J by 0 bases, with 5 bases left in between.

This clonotype was seen many times. This chain connects TRBV24-1 to TRBJ2-7, with D hard to call. The V gene lost 0 bases and the J gene lost 2 bases, with 7 bases spanning the gap. The germline V gene encodes CDR1 KGHDR and CDR2 SFDVKD. This CDR3 spans 14 amino acids. The CDR3 coding sequence is TGTGCCACCAGTGATTTGGGCATACCCTACGAGCAGTACGTC. This translates into CATSDLGIPYEQYV.

This clonotype was detected many times. The chain combines TRBV5-4 with TRBJ2-7; unclear D gene. V lost 0 bases to trimming and J lost 3 bases, with 13 bases between them. This CDR3 is built from 15 residues. Germline V gene lookup returns CDR1 SGHNT and CDR2 YYREEE (reference sequence). Here the CDR3 DNA reads TGTGCCAGCAGCTTGGACCCCGAGTACGGCTACGAGCAGTACTTC. Its translation: CASSLDPEYGYEQYF.

The table lists this clonotype with a few counts. The chain combines TRBV11-2 with TRBJ2-5, with 8 bases aligning to TRBD2. Germline V lookup: CDR1 SGHAT, CDR2 FQNNGV. The CDR3 consists of 16 residues. With 1 base clipped from V and 3 bases from J, the junction kept 7 bases outside the gene matches. The DNA of the CDR3 is TGTGCCAGCAGCTTAGGTTCCGGGGGGGGGGAAGAGACCCAGTACTTC. Residues: CASSLGSGGGEETQYF.

The table lists this clonotype with many counts. The rearrangement uses TRBV10-1 and TRBJ2-7, with D possibly being TRBD2 (5 bases). Germline values: CDR1 WNHNN, CDR2 SYGVQD (reference sequence). V lost 3 bases to trimming and J lost 2 bases, with 17 bases between them. The CDR3 totals 16 residues. The CDR3, as DNA: TGCGCCAGCAGTGAATTATCGGACTCCCCAACCTACGAGCAGTACTTC. Residues: CASSELSDSPTYEQYF.